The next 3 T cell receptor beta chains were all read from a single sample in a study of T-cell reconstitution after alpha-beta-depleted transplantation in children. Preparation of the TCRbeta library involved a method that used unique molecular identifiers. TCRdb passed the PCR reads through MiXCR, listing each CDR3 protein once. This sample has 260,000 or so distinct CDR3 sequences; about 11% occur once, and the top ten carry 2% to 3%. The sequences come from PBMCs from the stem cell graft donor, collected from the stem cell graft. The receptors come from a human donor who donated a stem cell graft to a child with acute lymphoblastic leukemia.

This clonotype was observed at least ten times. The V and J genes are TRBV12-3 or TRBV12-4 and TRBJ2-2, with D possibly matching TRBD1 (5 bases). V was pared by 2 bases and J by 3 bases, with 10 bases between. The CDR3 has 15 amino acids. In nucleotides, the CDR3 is TGTGCCAGCAGTTTAACCCTCAGGGACACCGGGGAGCTGTTTTTT. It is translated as CASSLTLRDTGELFF.

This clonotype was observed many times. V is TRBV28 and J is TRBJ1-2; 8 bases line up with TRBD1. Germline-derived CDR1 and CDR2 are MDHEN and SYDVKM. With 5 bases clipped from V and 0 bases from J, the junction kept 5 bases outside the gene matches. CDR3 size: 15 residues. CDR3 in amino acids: CASSTGGRANYGYTF. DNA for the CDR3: TGTGCCAGCAGTACAGGGGGAAGAGCTAACTATGGCTACACCTTC.

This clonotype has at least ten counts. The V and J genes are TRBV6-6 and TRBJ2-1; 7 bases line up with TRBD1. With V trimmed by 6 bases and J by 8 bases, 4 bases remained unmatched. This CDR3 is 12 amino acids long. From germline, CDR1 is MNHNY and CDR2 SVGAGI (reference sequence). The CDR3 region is CASSWTGDEQFF. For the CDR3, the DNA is TGTGCCAGCAGCTGGACAGGAGATGAGCAGTTCTTC.